This T cell receptor (beta chain) comes out of a study of blood T cell repertoires in COVID-19. The assay was immunoSEQ multiplex PCR, and TCRdb's table has in-frame clones only and misses some. The sample contains hundreds of thousands of clones, around 88% of which appear only once. CDR3 size: 17 residues. The ends were cut back, 0 bases at V and 3 bases at J, with 12 bases in the middle. The germline V gene has CDR1 LGHNA and CDR2 YSLEER. This TCR was sampled from a woman aged 25 to 39 who had recovered from COVID-19. The rearrangement joins TRBV4-3 to TRBJ1-6; D unclear. Sequences were obtained from peripheral blood. The CDR3 sequence is CASSQDFKADYNSPLHF. Written as DNA, the CDR3 is TGCGCCAGCAGCCAAGATTTCAAGGCGGACTATAATTCACCCCTCCACTTT.